One T cell receptor beta chain is described in this entry. Its antigen is not known. Treatment defined: approximately 18 received Ad26.COV2.S at low or high dose, single or two shots; about 5 received placebo; per-sample allocation not given. Specimens were obtained on day 63 following the first vaccine or placebo injection. This vaccine is an Ad26 vector that expresses the Wuhan-strain SARS-CoV-2 spike. Generated by immunoSEQ multiplex PCR, the TCRdb table keeps only in-frame clones and is missing some. The profile shows 350,000 to 550,000 clones, nearly 90% of them singletons. The sample comes from a study of Ad26.COV2.S vaccination and SARS-CoV-2 variants. Whole-study results and caveats: Breadth of non-spike TCRs did not differ between vaccinees and placebo recipients. Substantial post-vaccination breadth of spike-specific CD8+ and CD4+ T cell responses was reported.

V was shortened by 4 bases and J by 1 base, with 13 bases between the two germline ends. The CDR3 totals 15 residues. Germline lookup yields CDR1 SEHNR and CDR2 FQNEAQ (reference sequence). Sample: peripheral blood, taken in a trial of Ad26.COV2.S vaccine versus placebo. The origin of this receptor is a person aged 18-60 years who received the Ad26.COV2.S COVID-19 vaccine or a placebo. The chain carries TRBV7-9 and TRBJ2-5; possible D gene TRBD2, 5 bases. CDR3 nucleotides: TGTGCCAGCAGCTCCGCCGGAGAGGGCCAAGAGACCCAGTACTTC. It translates to CASSSAGEGQETQYF.